Shown below are 26 T cell receptor beta chains from a single sample sequenced in a study of shared clonotypes between healthy human individuals. Sequencing was performed with immunoSEQ multiplex PCR; in TCRdb, only in-frame clones are kept and a portion is missing. Of approximately 2.5 million clones in the sample, over 85% were seen once. What was sequenced was naive CD4+ T cells from PBMCs. The subset is: CD45RA+ positively selected. All receptors come from a man between 18 and 35 years old in good health. Some clones in this sample may be carry-over from other donors' samples.

This clone occurred once. This chain joins TRBV6-1 and TRBJ2-1; the D call may be TRBD1 or TRBD2 (5 bases each). Germline assignment: CDR1 MNHNS and CDR2 SASEGT. The CDR3 loop spans 15 amino acids. The V end lost 5 bases, the J end lost 3 bases, and 14 bases lay between the germline ends. The CDR3 sequence: CASSSPVRGYNEQFF. The CDR3 DNA follows: TGTGCCAGCAGTTCCCCGGTGAGGGGCTACAATGAGCAGTTCTTC.

As concerns this clone: The sample contains more than one DNA sequence encoding this CDR3. The chain joins TRBV30 to TRBJ2-7, with D possibly matching TRBD2 (6 bases). V lost 0 bases to trimming and J lost 5 bases, with 8 bases between them. CDR3 size: 12 residues. CDR1 is GTSNPN and CDR2 is SVGIG in the germline V gene (reference sequence). This CDR3 reads CAWSVRGDEQYF. The CDR3 coding sequence is TGTGCCTGGAGTGTACGCGGGGACGAGCAGTACTTC.

This CDR3 reads CASSQQTPNSPLHF. CDR3 coding DNA: TGTGCCAGCAGCCAGCAAACACCCAATTCACCCCTCCACTTT. The chain employs TRBV14 and TRBJ1-6; D is undetermined. Trimming shortened V by 3 bases and J by 7 bases, and 10 bases separated the two germline ends. This CDR3 has 14 amino acids. Per the germline V gene, CDR1 is SGHDN and CDR2 is FVKESK. The whole variable domain, filled in from reference TRBV14 and TRBJ1-6, reads EAGVTQFPSHSVIEKGQTVTLRCDPISGHDNLYWYRRVMGKEIKFLLHFVKESKQDESGMPNNRFLAERTGGTYSTLKVQPAELEDSGVYFCASSQQTPNSPLHFGNGTRLTVT.

The J gene is TRBJ2-1, the V gene TRBV28, with D possibly TRBD2 on 6 matching bases. The length of the CDR3 is 17 residues. V lost 5 bases and J 6 bases, leaving 23 bases between the germline ends. Germline values: CDR1 MDHEN, CDR2 SYDVKM. The CDR3 is CASSPAGDLAWANEQFF. CDR3 in DNA: TGTGCCAGCAGTCCAGCGGGCGACCTGGCCTGGGCCAATGAGCAGTTCTTC.

The chain is built from TRBV5-6 and TRBJ2-7, with 8 bases fitting TRBD2. V gave up 3 bases and J gave up 2 bases; unmatched junction bases: 7. Germline V gene sequence: CDR1 SGHDT, CDR2 YYEEEE. The CDR3 is 15 residues long. The CDR3 sequence is CASSSGGRKTYEQYF. The CDR3 region has the DNA TGTGCCAGCAGCTCGGGGGGGCGAAAGACCTACGAGCAGTACTTC.

This chain uses TRBV29-1 with TRBJ2-7; D possibly corresponds to TRBD2 (7 bases). This CDR3 has 14 amino acids. From germline, CDR1 is SQVTM and CDR2 ANQGSEA. V dropped 6 bases and J dropped 6 bases, with 21 bases sitting between them. In nucleotides, the CDR3 is TGCAGCGTGCGCCGGACGGGGGGCAAAGCCGAGCAGTACTTC. Its protein product is CSVRRTGGKAEQYF.

The chain recombines TRBV28 with TRBJ1-2; D is ambiguous. Germline V gene data show CDR1 as MDHEN and CDR2 as SYDVKM. V was shortened by 10 bases and J by 5 bases, with 11 bases between the two germline ends. The CDR3 covers 11 residues. Here the CDR3 DNA reads TGTGCCACCACCCGGGGTTATGGCTACACCTTC. It yields the protein CATTRGYGYTF.

This chain uses TRBV15 with TRBJ2-7, with 7 positions matching TRBD1. V dropped 3 bases and J dropped 3; count of bases not matched to a gene: 5. The CDR3 sequence is 14 residues long. Germline V CDR1 and CDR2: LNHNV, YYDKDF (reference sequence). The CDR3 DNA is TGTGCCACCAGCAGTCGGACAGGCAGCTACGAGCAGTACTTC. It encodes CATSSRTGSYEQYF.

As to this clone: This CDR3 is also generated by other DNA sequences in the sample. V usage is TRBV9 and J usage is TRBJ1-1, with D unclear. This CDR3 is 13 amino acids long. V was shortened by 1 base and J by 2 bases, with 6 bases between the two germline ends. CDR1 and CDR2 from the germline V gene are SGDLS and YYNGEE. The CDR3, as DNA: TGTGCCAGCAGCGTACGGGTTAACACTGAAGCTTTCTTT. Amino acid sequence: CASSVRVNTEAFF.

The rearrangement links TRBV7-2 to TRBJ2-3; TRBD2 might be the D (6 bases). The V end lost 2 bases, the J end lost 4 bases, and 19 bases lay between the germline ends. Germline V gene lookup returns CDR1 SGHTA and CDR2 FQGNSA. This CDR3 is 17 amino acids long. CDR3 amino acids: CASSLFPRRLGSDTQYF. CDR3 DNA: TGTGCCAGCAGCTTATTTCCCCGCCGACTAGGGTCAGATACGCAGTATTTT.

V usage is TRBV5-4 and J usage is TRBJ2-4; either TRBD1 or TRBD2 may supply D (6 bases each). V was shortened by 0 bases and J by 6 bases, with 10 bases between the two germline ends. The CDR3 runs to 14 residues. Looked up from germline, CDR1 is SGHNT and CDR2 is YYREEE (reference sequence). The CDR3 DNA is TGTGCCAGCAGCTTGGGACTAGGGGGAAACATTCAGTACTTC. Protein product: CASSLGLGGNIQYF.

The rearrangement links TRBV5-1 to TRBJ2-7, with 8 positions matching TRBD1. This CDR3 contains 14 residues. J gave up 3 bases and V 7 bases, and 9 bases lay outside the gene matches. Germline V lookup: CDR1 SGHRS, CDR2 YFSETQ. CDR3 in DNA: TGCGCCAGCCGGAACCAGGGGGCGAGCTACGAGCAGTACTTC. This translates into CASRNQGASYEQYF.

This chain links TRBV7-2 with TRBJ2-5, with a tentative D call TRBD1 (6 bases). The CDR3 sequence is 15 residues long. CDR1 SGHTA and CDR2 FQGNSA come from the germline V gene. Between the trimmed V and J ends, which lost 5 bases and 4 bases, there was a span of 17 bases. The CDR3 is CASSPGTILGETQYF. The CDR3 bases are TGTGCCAGCAGCCCCGGGACAATTTTAGGAGAGACCCAGTACTTC.

This clone has just a few counts. The chain combines TRBV7-9 with TRBJ1-2; 9 nucleotides agree with TRBD1. CDR1 and CDR2 (germline): SEHNR, FQNEAQ (reference sequence). J lost 4 bases, V lost 5 bases, and 8 bases had no gene match. The CDR3 has 15 residues. The CDR3 here is CASSSWDRESYGYTF. CDR3 coding DNA: TGTGCCAGCAGCAGTTGGGACAGGGAGAGCTATGGCTACACCTTC.

This chain uses TRBV28 with TRBJ2-4; 8 nucleotides align to TRBD2. V lost 5 bases and J lost 0; bases outside the gene matches: 9. This CDR3 spans 17 amino acids. Germline CDR1 reads MDHEN; CDR2 reads SYDVKM. The CDR3 region has the DNA TGTGCCAGCAGTCCCGCCTCGCTAGCGGGAGCCAAAAACATTCAGTACTTC. Amino acid sequence: CASSPASLAGAKNIQYF.

About this clone itself: This specimen includes other DNA sequences encoding the same CDR3. The chain couples TRBV5-1 to TRBJ1-1; D is unclear. CDR3 length: 14 residues. Germline V gene sequence: CDR1 SGHRS, CDR2 YFSETQ. V gave up 1 base and J gave up 5 bases, with 12 bases separating them. CDR3 amino acids: CASSLTGVGTEAFF. The DNA for the CDR3 is TGCGCCAGCAGCTTGACCGGGGTTGGGACTGAAGCTTTCTTT. Looking up the rest from reference TRBV5-1 and TRBJ1-1 gives the full variable domain: KAGVTQTPRYLIKTRGQQVTLSCSPISGHRSVSWYQQTPGQGLQFLFEYFSETQRNKGNFPGRFSGRQFSNSRSEMNVSTLELGDSALYLCASSLTGVGTEAFFGQGTRLTVV.

The chain carries TRBV28 and TRBJ2-3; unclear D gene. Germline V gene data show CDR1 as MDHEN and CDR2 as SYDVKM. The CDR3 is 16 amino acids. Trimming pared 1 base from V and 0 bases from J, leaving 11 bases between. The CDR3 sequence is CASSLLEGSSTDTQYF. CDR3 in DNA: TGTGCCAGCAGTTTATTGGAAGGGTCAAGCACAGATACGCAGTATTTT.

This chain uses TRBV19 with TRBJ2-5; the match to TRBD1 covers 7 bases. J gave up 4 bases and V 5 bases, and 4 bases lay outside the gene matches. CDR1 and CDR2 (germline): LNHDA, SQIVND (reference sequence). The CDR3 totals 13 residues. The CDR3: CASSATGPETQYF. The DNA of the CDR3 is TGTGCCAGTAGTGCGACAGGGCCAGAGACCCAGTACTTC.

The chain is built from TRBV7-3 and TRBJ1-2, with a possible D match to TRBD1 (5 bases). The germline V gene encodes CDR1 SGHTA and CDR2 FQGTGA. V lost 5 bases and J 8 bases, leaving 21 bases between the germline ends. This CDR3 contains 15 residues. The DNA of the CDR3 is TGTGCCAGCAGCCCAAGTGGCGTTGGGACCGGAGGCTACACCTTC. Amino acids: CASSPSGVGTGGYTF. The variable domain in full, completed from reference TRBV7-3 and TRBJ1-2, reads GAGVSQTPSNKVTEKGKYVELRCDPISGHTALYWYRQSLGQGPEFLIYFQGTGAADDSGLPNDRFFAVRPEGSVSTLKIQRTERGDSAVYLCASSPSGVGTGGYTFGSGTRLTVV.

To note about this clone: The junction differs from germline at one of its ends, possibly a read error. The genes are TRBV7-2 and TRBJ2-1; D not certain. The CDR3 extends over 12 amino acids. Germline loops: CDR1 SGHTA, CDR2 FQGNSA. CDR3 amino acids: CASRLLTDEQFF. The CDR3 DNA is TGTGCCAGCCGCTTGTTGACGGACGAGCAGTTCTTC.

The V gene is TRBV5-1, the J gene TRBJ1-2; D call uncertain. The CDR3 sequence is 15 residues long. Trimming removed 0 bases from V and 5 bases from J, with 14 bases in between. Germline assignment: CDR1 SGHRS and CDR2 YFSETQ. CDR3 nucleotides: TGCGCCAGCAGCTTGGCGGTAGGGAACATTTATGGCTACACCTTC. Protein product: CASSLAVGNIYGYTF.

The V gene is TRBV1, the J gene TRBJ2-2; the table assigns TRBD2, which was not confirmed against the DNA. TRBV1 is flagged as a pseudogene. There are 19 residues in the CDR3. The CDR3 coding sequence is TGCACCAGCAGCCAAGATGGGCCGCTAGCCTCCCGGAGTACCGGGGAGCTGTTTTTT. Its translation: CTSSQDGPLASRSTGELFF.

V and J are TRBV7-9 and TRBJ2-3, with 14 bases fitting TRBD2. Germline trimming cut 5 bases from V and 4 bases from J; bases unmatched to any gene: 8. CDR1 is SEHNR, CDR2 FQNEAQ, per germline (reference sequence). This CDR3 has 17 amino acids. CDR3 DNA sequence: TGTGCCAGCAGCCCCGGACTAGCGGGAGGCAATTCAGATACGCAGTATTTT. This translates into CASSPGLAGGNSDTQYF.

This clone came up a few times. This sequence joins TRBV27 and TRBJ1-1; D uncertain. The V gene's germline CDR1 is MNHEY and CDR2 SMNVEV (reference sequence). Between the trimmed V and J ends, which lost 5 bases and 1 base, there was a span of 14 bases. The CDR3 is 15 amino acids. The CDR3 region has the DNA TGTGCCAGCAGTACCGCCGGACGGGAGAACACTGAAGCTTTCTTT. Translation: CASSTAGRENTEAFF.

The chain joins TRBV2 to TRBJ2-1, with 7 bases identical to TRBD2. The CDR3 sequence is 14 residues long. J was trimmed by 7 bases and V by 5 bases; bases with no gene match: 8. The germline V gene has CDR1 SNHLY and CDR2 FYNNEI. In nucleotides, the CDR3 is TGTGCCAGCAGTCGCGGGAGCGCGGTAAATGAGCAGTTCTTC. It translates to CASSRGSAVNEQFF.

This chain links TRBV7-9 with TRBJ1-2, with TRBD1 as a possible D gene (5 bases). V was shortened by 5 bases and J by 4 bases, with 11 bases between the two germline ends. CDR1 and CDR2 from the germline V gene are SEHNR and FQNEAQ (reference sequence). This CDR3 has 13 amino acids. The CDR3 DNA sequence: TGTGCCAGCAGCCCGACAGAGACCTATGGCTACACCTTC. This encodes CASSPTETYGYTF. The entire variable domain, with the rest obtained from reference TRBV7-9 and TRBJ1-2, is as follows: DTGVSQNPRHKITKRGQNVTFRCDPISEHNRLYWYRQTLGQGPEFLTYFQNEAQLEKSRLLSDRFSAERPKGSFSTLEIQRTEQGDSAMYLCASSPTETYGYTFGSGTRLTVV.